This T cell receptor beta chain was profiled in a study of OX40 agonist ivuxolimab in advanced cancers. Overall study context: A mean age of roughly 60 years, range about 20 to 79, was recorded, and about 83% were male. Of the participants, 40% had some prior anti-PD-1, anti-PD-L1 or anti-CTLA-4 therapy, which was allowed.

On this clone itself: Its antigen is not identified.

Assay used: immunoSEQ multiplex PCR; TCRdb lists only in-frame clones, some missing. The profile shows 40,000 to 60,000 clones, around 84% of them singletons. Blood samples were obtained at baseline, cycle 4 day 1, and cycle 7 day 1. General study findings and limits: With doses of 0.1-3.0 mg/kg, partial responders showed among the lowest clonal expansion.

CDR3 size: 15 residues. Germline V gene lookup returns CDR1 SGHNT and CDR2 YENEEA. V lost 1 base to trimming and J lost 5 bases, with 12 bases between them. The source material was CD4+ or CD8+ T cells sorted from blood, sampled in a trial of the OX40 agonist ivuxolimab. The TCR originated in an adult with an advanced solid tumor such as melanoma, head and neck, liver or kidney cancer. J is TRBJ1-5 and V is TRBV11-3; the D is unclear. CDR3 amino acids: CASSLAGGSYQPQHF. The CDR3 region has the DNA TGTGCCAGCAGCTTAGCAGGCGGATCCTATCAGCCCCAGCATTTT.